These 17 T cell receptor beta chains were sequenced from one sample in a study of cytomegalovirus exposure and HLA in healthy donors (dated by TCRdb to 2016 to 2017). Library construction relied on the immunoSEQ multiplex PCR assay. TCRdb's version of the immuneACCESS table is confined to in-frame rearrangements and falls short of the full clone set. An unresolved V gene accounts for under half of the shortfall where checked; the remainder is of unknown origin. The sample data list 250,000 or so clones, and 87% of these were observed just once. The ten largest clones capture 2.6% of the sample. Sequenced material: PBMCs. These receptors were collected from a man younger than 35 in good health and CMV-seronegative.

The genes are TRBV19 and TRBJ2-1, with D possibly TRBD1 on 5 matching bases. CDR3 size: 11 residues. Trimming pared 4 bases from V and 12 bases from J, leaving 10 bases between. Germline V gene lookup returns CDR1 LNHDA and CDR2 SQIVND (reference sequence). This CDR3 reads CASSKRDRQFF. The CDR3 DNA reads TGTGCCAGTAGTAAACGAGACAGGCAGTTCTTC.

The J gene is TRBJ1-1, the V gene TRBV29-1, with a possible D match to TRBD1 (6 bases). The CDR3 consists of 11 residues. V was shortened by 7 bases and J by 5 bases, with 11 bases between the two germline ends. Germline V gene lookup returns CDR1 SQVTM and CDR2 ANQGSEA. The CDR3 sequence is CSALGGTEAFF. The CDR3 DNA sequence: TGCAGCGCATTAGGGGGAACTGAAGCTTTCTTT.

This chain links TRBV19 with TRBJ2-1; 10 nucleotides line up with TRBD1. Germline V gene data show CDR1 as LNHDA and CDR2 as SQIVND (reference sequence). Unmatched junction bases numbered 10, after V lost 6 bases and J lost 8 bases. The CDR3 extends over 15 amino acids. This chain's CDR3 is CASRDPGQGIDEQFF. The CDR3, as DNA: TGTGCCAGTAGGGACCCGGGACAGGGGATCGATGAGCAGTTCTTC.

The J gene is TRBJ2-5, the V gene TRBV7-2; 9 nucleotides line up with TRBD2. The CDR3 length is 15 residues. J gave up 2 bases and V 3 bases, and 4 bases lay outside the gene matches. Germline V gene sequence: CDR1 SGHTA, CDR2 FQGNSA. The CDR3 DNA reads as TGTGCCAGCAGCTTTCAGCGGGGGGAGCAAGAGACCCAGTACTTC. Amino acid sequence: CASSFQRGEQETQYF.

Only one count was recorded for this clone. The V gene is TRBV28, the J gene TRBJ1-4, with 7 bases identical to TRBD1. Germline V CDR1 and CDR2: MDHEN, SYDVKM. The CDR3 is 13 residues long. Trimming at V came to 10 bases and at J to 5 bases, leaving 7 bases not matched to a gene. CDR3: CATHGTENEKLFF. CDR3 in DNA: TGTGCCACCCACGGGACAGAGAATGAAAAACTGTTTTTT. The complete variable domain, with remaining parts taken from reference TRBV28 and TRBJ1-4, reads DVKVTQSSRYLVKRTGEKVFLECVQDMDHENMFWYRQDPGLGLRLIYFSYDVKMKEKGDIPEGYSVSREKKERFSLILESASTNQTSMYLCATHGTENEKLFFGSGTQLSVL.

The rearrangement joins TRBV27 to TRBJ2-3; 8 nucleotides agree with TRBD2. After removal of 1 base from V and 0 bases from J, the junction contained 3 bases not matched to a gene. The CDR3 is 16 residues long. Germline lookup yields CDR1 MNHEY and CDR2 SMNVEV (reference sequence). The CDR3 region is CASSLLASGSTDTQYF. The DNA of the CDR3 is TGTGCCAGCAGTTTATTGGCTAGCGGGAGCACAGATACGCAGTATTTT.

The chain carries TRBV27 and TRBJ1-5; no reliable D call. Germline V gene lookup returns CDR1 MNHEY and CDR2 SMNVEV (reference sequence). The CDR3 spans 15 residues. V dropped 6 bases and J dropped 5 bases, with 17 bases sitting between them. CDR3 amino acids: CASRYKGGWDQPQHF. CDR3 nucleotide sequence: TGTGCCAGCAGGTATAAGGGAGGATGGGATCAGCCCCAGCATTTT.

The chain uses TRBV27 and TRBJ1-5; no firm D call. Germline loops: CDR1 MNHEY, CDR2 SMNVEV (reference sequence). The germline V and J ends were trimmed by 0 bases and 0 bases, with 15 bases remaining between them. This CDR3 spans 18 amino acids. Here the CDR3 reads CASSLSSPGIYSNQPQHF. CDR3 nucleotide sequence: TGTGCCAGCAGTTTATCCTCCCCAGGTATATATAGCAATCAGCCCCAGCATTTT.

The chain employs TRBV7-9 and TRBJ2-5; 9 bases line up with TRBD2. Per the germline V gene, CDR1 is SEHNR and CDR2 is FQNEAQ (reference sequence). The CDR3 runs 14 residues. Germline trimming cut 5 bases from V and 5 bases from J; bases unmatched to any gene: 6. The CDR3, as DNA: TGTGCCAGCAGCCCGGGACTAGCCTGGGAGACCCAGTACTTC. It is translated as CASSPGLAWETQYF.

The chain recombines TRBV28 with TRBJ1-2; 9 nucleotides line up with TRBD1. Germline V lookup: CDR1 MDHEN, CDR2 SYDVKM. This CDR3 contains 12 residues. J was trimmed by 2 bases and V by 8 bases; bases with no gene match: 0. The CDR3 protein is CASGQGNYGYTF. CDR3 in DNA: TGTGCCAGCGGACAGGGGAACTATGGCTACACCTTC.

V is TRBV7-6 and J is TRBJ2-3; 11 bases align to TRBD2. The CDR3 totals 14 residues. CDR1 is SGHVS, CDR2 FNYEAQ, per germline. J was trimmed by 4 bases and V by 6 bases; bases with no gene match: 3. DNA for the CDR3: TGTGCCAGCAGTCGACTAGCGGGACCAGATACGCAGTATTTT. Translated: CASSRLAGPDTQYF. The variable domain in full, completed from reference TRBV7-6 and TRBJ2-3, reads GAGVSQSPRYKVTKRGQDVALRCDPISGHVSLYWYRQALGQGPEFLTYFNYEAQQDKSGLPNDRFSAERPEGSISTLTIQRTEQRDSAMYRCASSRLAGPDTQYFGPGTRLTVL.

This clone showed up just once. The V and J genes are TRBV5-6 and TRBJ1-2; the match to TRBD1 covers 8 bases. This CDR3 is 14 amino acids long. Trimming cost V 4 bases and J 4 bases; bases outside gene matches: 6. CDR1 is SGHDT and CDR2 is YYEEEE in the germline V gene. In DNA, the CDR3 is TGTGCCAGCAGCATAGGACAGGGCCCCTATGGCTACACCTTC. It translates to CASSIGQGPYGYTF. Full variable domain (missing parts from reference TRBV5-6 and TRBJ1-2): DAGVTQSPTHLIKTRGQQVTLRCSPKSGHDTVSWYQQALGQGPQFIFQYYEEEERQRGNFPDRFSGHQFPNYSSELNVNALLLGDSALYLCASSIGQGPYGYTFGSGTRLTVV.

This rearrangement joins TRBV6-5 to TRBJ1-1; tentative D call: TRBD1 (6 bases). Germline assignment: CDR1 MNHEY and CDR2 SVGAGI. V dropped 6 bases and J dropped 3 bases, with 14 bases sitting between them. The CDR3 totals 14 residues. As DNA, the CDR3 is TGTGCCAGCAGGAAACAGGGCTCGTACACTGAAGCTTTCTTT. Translating gives CASRKQGSYTEAFF.

The chain combines TRBV28 with TRBJ2-2, with 7 bases fitting TRBD2. J lost 1 base, V lost 5 bases, and 7 bases had no gene match. The germline V gene has CDR1 MDHEN and CDR2 SYDVKM. This CDR3 has 16 amino acids. The CDR3 sequence is CASSLVGGMNTGELFF. Here the CDR3 DNA reads TGTGCCAGCAGTCTAGTGGGAGGGATGAACACCGGGGAGCTGTTTTTT.

This clone turned up a few times. The CDR3 region is CASSSGTLNTEAFF. The CDR3 DNA sequence: TGCGCCAGCAGCTCCGGGACACTGAACACTGAAGCTTTCTTT. This rearrangement joins TRBV5-1 to TRBJ1-1, with D perhaps TRBD1 (6 bases). Per germline, CDR1 SGHRS and CDR2 YFSETQ. Trimming removed 3 bases at V and 0 bases at J, with 9 bases between. The CDR3 has 14 residues.

The gene calls are TRBV27 and TRBJ1-3; D is ambiguous. With 0 bases removed from V and 2 bases from J, the gap between germline ends came to 8 bases. CDR3 length: 15 residues. Germline V gene data show CDR1 as MNHEY and CDR2 as SMNVEV (reference sequence). The CDR3 sequence: CASSLSPGAGNTIYF. The CDR3 region has the DNA TGTGCCAGCAGTTTATCTCCCGGGGCTGGAAACACCATATATTTT.

This chain connects TRBV11-2 to TRBJ2-1; D may be TRBD2 (5 bases). The V gene's germline CDR1 is SGHAT and CDR2 FQNNGV. The CDR3 has 12 amino acids. V lost 5 bases, J lost 8 bases, and 10 bases lay in between. CDR3 sequence (DNA): TGTGCCAGCAGCCCGGGGATCCATGAGCAGTTCTTC. Its protein product is CASSPGIHEQFF. Filled out from reference TRBV11-2 and TRBJ2-1, the complete variable domain reads EAGVAQSPRYKIIEKRQSVAFWCNPISGHATLYWYQQILGQGPKLLIQFQNNGVVDDSQLPKDRFSAERLKGVDSTLKIQPAKLEDSAVYLCASSPGIHEQFFGPGTRLTVL.